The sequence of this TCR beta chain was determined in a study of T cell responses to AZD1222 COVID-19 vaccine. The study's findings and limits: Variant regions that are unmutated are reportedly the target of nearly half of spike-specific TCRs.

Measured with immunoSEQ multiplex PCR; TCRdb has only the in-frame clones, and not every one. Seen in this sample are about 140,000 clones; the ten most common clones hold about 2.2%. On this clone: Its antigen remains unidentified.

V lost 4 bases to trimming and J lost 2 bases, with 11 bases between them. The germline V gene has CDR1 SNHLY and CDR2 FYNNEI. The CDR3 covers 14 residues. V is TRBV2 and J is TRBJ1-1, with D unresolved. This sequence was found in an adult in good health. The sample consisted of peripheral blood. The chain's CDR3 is CASSVLGLNTEAFF. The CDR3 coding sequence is TGTGCCAGCAGTGTCCTCGGTCTTAACACTGAAGCTTTCTTT.